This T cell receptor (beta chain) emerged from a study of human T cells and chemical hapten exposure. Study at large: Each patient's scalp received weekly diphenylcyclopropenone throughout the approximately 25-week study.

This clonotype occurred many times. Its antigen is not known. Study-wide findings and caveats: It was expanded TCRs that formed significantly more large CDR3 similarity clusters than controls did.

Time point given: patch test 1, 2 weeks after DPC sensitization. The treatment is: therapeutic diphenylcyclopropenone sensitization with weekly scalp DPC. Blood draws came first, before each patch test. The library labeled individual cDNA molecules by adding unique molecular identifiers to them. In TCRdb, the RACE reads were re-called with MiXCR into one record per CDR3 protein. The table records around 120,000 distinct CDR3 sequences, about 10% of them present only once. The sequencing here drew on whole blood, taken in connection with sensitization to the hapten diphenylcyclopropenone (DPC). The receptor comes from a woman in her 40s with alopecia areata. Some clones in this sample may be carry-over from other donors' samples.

The CDR3 region has the DNA TGTGCCAGCAGCTATTCAGGGGACACTGAAGCTTTCTTT. As protein: CASSYSGDTEAFF. The chain has TRBV7-3 and TRBJ1-1; TRBD1 is a possible D gene (6 bases). The V end was cut by 4 bases, the J end by 3 bases, with 9 bases between. The CDR3 has 13 residues. CDR1 is SGHTA, CDR2 FQGTGA, per germline. Combining the CDR3 with reference TRBV7-3 and TRBJ1-1 gives the whole variable domain GAGVSQTPSNKVTEKGKYVELRCDPISGHTALYWYRQSLGQGPEFLIYFQGTGAADDSGLPNDRFFAVRPEGSVSTLKIQRTERGDSAVYLCASSYSGDTEAFFGQGTRLTVV.